The clone carrying this T cell receptor beta chain came up once. The target antigen is unknown. Repertoires were generated with immunoSEQ multiplex PCR, while TCRdb's copy carries only in-frame clones and drops some. In the table there are about 41,000 clones, roughly four fifths of which are singletons. The data stem from a study of OX40 agonist ivuxolimab in advanced cancers. Study information: Patients in dose escalation had liver, melanoma, kidney or head and neck cancers. Prior anti-PD-1, anti-PD-L1 or anti-CTLA-4 therapy did not bar entry, and about 40% had some.

Study results and caveats: The study did not work out the antigen specificity of the expanded peripheral T cells.

Germline V gene sequence: CDR1 SGHTA, CDR2 FQGNSA. Trimming removed 1 base from V and 2 bases from J, with 7 bases in between. The CDR3 is 14 amino acids. V and J are TRBV7-2 and TRBJ2-3; D is perhaps TRBD2 (6 bases). This TCR came from an adult with an advanced solid tumor such as melanoma, head and neck, liver or kidney cancer. The input for sequencing was CD4+ or CD8+ T cells sorted from blood, taken in a trial of the OX40 agonist ivuxolimab. The CDR3 nucleotides read TGTGCCAGCAGCTTAGGCGGGACCACAGATACGCAGTATTTT. The encoded protein is CASSLGGTTDTQYF.